A selection of T cell receptor beta chains follows, all from one sample in a study of cytomegalovirus exposure and HLA in healthy donors. Sequencing was performed with immunoSEQ multiplex PCR; in TCRdb, only in-frame clones are kept and a portion is missing. The table includes under 200,000 clones, around 88% detected once. The sequencing sample was made of PBMCs. The receptors were gathered from a woman aged 18-29 years in good health and CMV-seronegative. Both conserved end residues are part of each CDR3. A D gene is named only where the DNA matches it firmly. Clone size is stated in some rows and not others, as once, few, many or a class when expanded.

abundance	d_gene	j_gene	v_gene	CDR3nt	CDR3aa
once	TRBD2	TRBJ2-7	TRBV28	TGTGCCAGCAGTTTGGTAGCGGGAGTTGTCGAGCAGTACTTC	CASSLVAGVVEQYF
NA	NA	TRBJ2-1	TRBV28	TGTGCCAGCATCCTGGGGCCACACAATGAGCAGTTCTTC	CASILGPHNEQFF
NA	NA	TRBJ1-1	TRBV10-3	TGTGCCATCAGTGGGCCTACATCGGCGGGGTTAAGGGGTGAAGCTTTCTTT	CAISGPTSAGLRGEAFF
NA	NA	TRBJ1-3	TRBV4-1	TGCGCCAGCAGCCGCTCCTCGGGTACGCTGATCTCTGGAAACACCATATATTTT	CASSRSSGTLISGNTIYF
once	TRBD2	TRBJ2-7	TRBV6-5	TGTGCCAGCAGTTACCAGCCGGGAGGGGCCTACGAGCAGTACTTC	CASSYQPGGAYEQYF
NA	TRBD2	TRBJ2-1	TRBV6-5	TGTGCCAGCAGTGTTAGCGGGAGCTCCTACAATGAGCAGTTCTTC	CASSVSGSSYNEQFF
NA	NA	TRBJ2-1	TRBV27	TGCGCCAGCAGTTCCGCCGAGGCGTTGGGGCACAATGAGCAGTTCTTC	CASSSAEALGHNEQFF
NA	TRBD1	TRBJ2-7	TRBV6-1	TGTGCCAGCAGCGAGGGACAGGCGACCTACGAGCAGTACTTC	CASSEGQATYEQYF
few	NA	TRBJ2-7	TRBV7-9	TGTGCCAGCAGCCCACATACGGACTTGGAGCAGTACTTC	CASSPHTDLEQYF
NA	NA	TRBJ1-2	TRBV2	TGTGCCAGCAGGCCTTTGGGAGCCAGAGCGGCTAACTATGGCTACACCTTC	CASRPLGARAANYGYTF
NA	NA	TRBJ2-1	TRBV5-1	TGCGCCAGCAGCTTGGCCCTAGTGGAGCAGTTCTTC	CASSLALVEQFF
NA	NA	TRBJ2-1	TRBV11-2	TGTGCCAGCAGCTCATTTCGGGTGGACAATGAGCAGTTCTTC	CASSSFRVDNEQFF
few	TRBD2	TRBJ2-2	TRBV15	TGTGCCACCAGCAAGGGAGGGTCGGACACCGGGGAGCTGTTTTTT	CATSKGGSDTGELFF
NA	NA	TRBJ1-1	TRBV28	TGTGCCAGCAGTTTATTGGCGGAGAACACTGAAGCTTTCTTT	CASSLLAENTEAFF
NA	TRBD1	TRBJ1-1	TRBV6-5	TGTGCCAGCAGCGTCGACAGGGGGAACACTGAAGCTTTCTTT	CASSVDRGNTEAFF
once	NA	TRBJ2-7	TRBV7-8	TGTGCCAGCAGCTCCGGACAGCTCGACGAGCAGTACTTC	CASSSGQLDEQYF
NA	NA	TRBJ2-3	TRBV5-8	TGTGCCAGCAGCTTGACTCGCACAGATACGCAGTATTTT	CASSLTRTDTQYF
NA	TRBD1	TRBJ1-4	TRBV11-2	TGTGCCAGCAGGCGCCTACAGGGGGGAACTAATGAAAAACTGTTTTTT	CASRRLQGGTNEKLFF
NA	TRBD1	TRBJ1-2	TRBV6-5	TGTGCCAGCAGTTCAACCGGACAGGGGCGCAATGGCTACACCTTC	CASSSTGQGRNGYTF
NA	NA	TRBJ1-5	TRBV6-5	TGTGCCAGCAGCCTACAGGGATATAGCAATCAGCCCCAGCATTTT	CASSLQGYSNQPQHF
NA	TRBD1	TRBJ1-2	TRBV2	TGTGCCAGCAAGGACAGGGATAACTATGGCTACACCTTC	CASKDRDNYGYTF
once	NA	TRBJ1-5	TRBV10-1	TGCGCCAGCAGTGAGGGGGGGAAGGATCAGCCCCAGCATTTT	CASSEGGKDQPQHF
NA	NA	TRBJ2-1	TRBV14	TGTGCCAGCAGCCATTCGGGGTCCATCATCTACAATGAGCAGTTCTTC	CASSHSGSIIYNEQFF
NA	NA	TRBJ1-5	TRBV7-9	TGTGCCAGCAGCGCTCAGGGGAATCAGCCCCAGCATTTT	CASSAQGNQPQHF
NA	TRBD1	TRBJ1-1	TRBV4-1	TGCGCCAGCAGCCAGGGACAGGGCATGAACACTGAAGCTTTCTTT	CASSQGQGMNTEAFF
NA	TRBD2	TRBJ2-2	TRBV7-9	TGTGCCAGCACCCGAAGAGAGGGAGGGACCGGGGAGCTGTTTTTT	CASTRREGGTGELFF
NA	TRBD1	TRBJ2-7	TRBV27	TGTGCCAGCAGTCGATGGACAGGGGACTACGAGCAGTACTTC	CASSRWTGDYEQYF
NA	TRBD1	TRBJ1-5	TRBV7-9	TGTGCCAGCAGCTCACAGGGGGGGGATCAGCCCCAGCATTTT	CASSSQGGDQPQHF
NA	TRBD1	TRBJ1-1	TRBV5-1	TGCGCCAGCAGCTTGGTGACAGGGGGCGCGGGCACTGAAGCTTTCTTT	CASSLVTGGAGTEAFF
NA	NA	TRBJ1-2	TRBV4-1	TGCGCCAGCAGCCAAGATCGGTCGGGGTATGGCTACACCTTC	CASSQDRSGYGYTF